This is a list of T cell receptor beta chains from one sample in a study of blood T cells in healthy people across ages. A single record per CDR3 protein comes from TCRdb applying MiXCR to the 5' RACE reads. The table has some 800,000 distinct CDR3 sequences, 20% to 25% seen once. This same sample was also taken into another study, of T cells of mothers and their children.

Sequencing input: blood. The origin of the receptors is a boy under 18 in good health. Each CDR3 is given with its conserved first and last residue. D genes are given only for firm matches. Rows may omit the clone size; those that give it use once, few, many or a size class.

TRBD2	TRBJ2-7	NA	TRBV9	CASSSQPGLAAYEQYF	TGTGCCAGCAGCTCCCAGCCGGGACTAGCGGCCTACGAGCAGTACTTC
TRBD2	TRBJ2-1	few	TRBV29-1	CSVEGAAGGPSYNEQFF	TGCAGCGTTGAAGGAGCCGCGGGAGGTCCCTCCTACAATGAGCAGTTCTTC
NA	TRBJ2-4	NA	TRBV3-1	CASSQAGGAKNIQYF	TGTGCCAGCAGCCAGGCCGGCGGGGCCAAAAACATTCAGTACTTC
NA	TRBJ2-1	few	TRBV7-2	CASRRTSYNEQFF	TGTGCCAGCAGACGGACGAGCTACAATGAGCAGTTCTTC
NA	TRBJ1-5	few	TRBV20-1	CSARGPGKSNQPQHF	TGCAGTGCTAGAGGTCCAGGGAAAAGCAATCAGCCCCAGCATTTT
TRBD1	TRBJ2-6	NA	TRBV28	CASSQGQVSGANVLTF	TGTGCCAGCAGCCAGGGACAGGTCTCTGGGGCCAACGTCCTGACTTTC
NA	TRBJ2-1	NA	TRBV5-1	CASSSTARSYNEQFF	TGCGCCAGCAGCTCGACGGCAAGATCCTACAATGAGCAGTTCTTC
TRBD1	TRBJ1-4	few	TRBV18	CASSGQGGEKLFF	TGTGCCAGCTCAGGACAGGGTGGAGAAAAACTGTTTTTT
NA	TRBJ1-3	few	TRBV6-6	CASSRLPGNTIYF	TGTGCCAGCAGTCGACTGCCCGGAAACACCATATATTTT
NA	TRBJ2-5	NA	TRBV20-1	CSARDRISVPRETQYF	TGCAGTGCTAGAGATCGGATTTCGGTACCACGAGAGACCCAGTACTTC
NA	TRBJ2-7	NA	TRBV7-9	CASSPVRGNYEQYF	TGTGCCAGCAGCCCGGTTCGGGGTAACTACGAGCAGTACTTC
TRBD2	TRBJ2-5	NA	TRBV29-1	CSVEGLAGEETQYF	TGCAGCGTCGAAGGACTAGCGGGAGAAGAGACCCAGTACTTC
TRBD1	TRBJ1-2	NA	TRBV6-5	CASSVTGTGVNGYTF	TGTGCCAGCAGTGTTACCGGGACAGGGGTTAATGGCTACACCTTC
TRBD1	TRBJ1-1	NA	TRBV12-3/TRBV12-4	CASSLAPGQGFFF	TGTGCCAGCAGTTTAGCCCCGGGACAGGGGTTTTTCTTT
NA	TRBJ2-6	NA	TRBV5-6	CARSGGQDSGANVLTF	TGTGCCCGCAGCGGGGGACAGGACTCTGGGGCCAACGTCCTGACTTTC
TRBD2	TRBJ2-4	NA	TRBV3-1	CASSQDSSGTIQYF	TGTGCCAGCAGCCAAGACTCTAGCGGAACTATTCAGTACTTC
NA	TRBJ1-4	NA	TRBV11-2	CASSLGVDSRNEKLFF	TGTGCCAGCAGCTTAGGTGTGGACAGCCGTAATGAAAAACTGTTTTTT
NA	TRBJ2-1	NA	TRBV15	CATSVRQDNEQFF	TGTGCCACCAGCGTTCGACAGGACAATGAGCAGTTCTTC
NA	TRBJ2-3	few	TRBV29-1	CSGTQGTDTQYF	TGCAGCGGTACACAGGGCACAGATACGCAGTATTTT
NA	TRBJ1-5	few	TRBV28	CASRQAGNQPQHF	TGTGCCAGCAGGCAGGCCGGCAATCAGCCCCAGCATTTT
NA	TRBJ2-7	few	TRBV3-1	CASGTLEQYF	TGTGCCAGCGGGACTTTGGAGCAGTACTTC
NA	TRBJ2-3	NA	TRBV5-1	CASSVGRLSGDTQYF	TGCGCCAGCAGCGTAGGGCGCCTTTCCGGGGATACGCAGTATTTT
NA	TRBJ2-7	NA	TRBV29-1	CSVEVPDYEQYF	TGCAGCGTTGAAGTGCCGGACTACGAGCAGTACTTC
TRBD2	TRBJ2-3	few	TRBV4-1	CASSLAGGEVTDTQYF	TGCGCCAGCAGCCTCGCCGGGGGGGAGGTAACAGATACGCAGTATTTT
NA	TRBJ1-2	NA	TRBV7-2	CASSLEATPPCGYTF	TGTGCCAGCAGCTTAGAGGCGACCCCACCTTGTGGCTACACCTTC
NA	TRBJ2-7	NA	TRBV3-1	CASSQDRKAGGSYEQYF	TGTGCCAGCAGCCAAGATCGAAAAGCGGGTGGCTCCTACGAGCAGTACTTC
NA	TRBJ1-6	NA	TRBV7-9	CASSLAGPNLHF	TGTGCCAGCAGCTTAGCAGGCCCTAATCTCCACTTT
TRBD1	TRBJ1-1	NA	TRBV5-6	CASSLRRTGIRNTEAFF	TGTGCCAGCAGCTTACGCCGGACAGGGATTAGGAACACTGAAGCTTTCTTT
NA	TRBJ2-5	few	TRBV7-9	CAGSDPRRQTIQETQYF	TGTGCCGGCAGCGACCCTCGTAGGCAGACGATCCAAGAGACCCAGTACTTC
TRBD2	TRBJ2-7	NA	TRBV29-1	CSVLGGSYEQYF	TGCAGCGTTTTGGGAGGGAGTTACGAGCAGTACTTC
NA	TRBJ2-5	NA	TRBV11-2	CASSLVEEQYF	TGTGCCAGCAGCTTAGTTGAAGAGCAGTACTTC
TRBD2	TRBJ2-1	NA	TRBV20-1	CSALSAGLAGREQFF	TGCAGTGCCCTCTCCGCCGGACTAGCGGGACGGGAGCAGTTCTTC
TRBD2	TRBJ2-7	few	TRBV12-3/TRBV12-4	CASSSGEGIGYEQYF	TGTGCCAGCAGTTCGGGGGAGGGCATCGGGTACGAGCAGTACTTC
TRBD2	TRBJ2-1	NA	TRBV4-3	CASSQDLISGLAINEQFF	TGCGCCAGCAGCCAAGATTTAATTTCGGGACTAGCGATCAATGAGCAGTTCTTC
NA	TRBJ2-5	NA	TRBV2	CASSEGTHSQETQYF	TGTGCCAGCAGTGAAGGGACACATTCCCAAGAGACCCAGTACTTC
NA	TRBJ2-1	NA	TRBV29-1	CSSRRGGRHEQFF	TGCAGCTCCCGGAGGGGGGGTCGCCATGAGCAGTTCTTC
NA	TRBJ2-7	NA	TRBV4-3	CASSQDWGDRDEQYF	TGCGCCAGCAGCCAAGATTGGGGTGATAGGGACGAGCAGTACTTC
NA	TRBJ1-1	NA	TRBV13	CASSLGGGAEAFF	TGTGCCAGCAGCTTAGGTGGGGGGGCTGAAGCTTTCTTT
NA	TRBJ1-1	NA	TRBV6-2/TRBV6-3	CASSHGVNTEAFF	TGTGCCAGCAGCCACGGAGTGAACACTGAAGCTTTCTTT
TRBD1	TRBJ1-2	few	TRBV7-8	CASSFDPGQSYYGYTF	TGTGCCAGCAGCTTTGACCCGGGACAGAGTTACTATGGCTACACCTTC
NA	TRBJ2-3	NA	TRBV24-1	CATSEYRNTDTQYF	TGTGCCACCAGTGAGTATAGAAACACAGATACGCAGTATTTT
NA	TRBJ2-7	NA	TRBV5-6	CASSRLRDTNYEQYF	TGTGCCAGCAGCCGGCTACGGGACACTAACTACGAGCAGTACTTC
NA	TRBJ2-3	NA	TRBV7-6	CASSRDGDSTDTQYF	TGTGCCAGCAGCAGAGACGGGGATAGCACAGATACGCAGTATTTT
TRBD2	TRBJ2-1	few	TRBV6-5	CASSYSLAGAKYNEQFF	TGTGCCAGCAGTTACTCCCTAGCGGGGGCTAAATACAATGAGCAGTTCTTC
NA	TRBJ2-7	few	TRBV11-2	CASSHFSYEQYF	TGTGCCAGCAGCCACTTCAGCTACGAGCAGTACTTC
NA	TRBJ2-5	NA	TRBV20-1	CSASIQETQYF	TGCAGTGCTAGCATTCAAGAGACCCAGTACTTC
NA	TRBJ2-7	NA	TRBV29-1	CSVEERASFSYEQYF	TGCAGCGTTGAAGAAAGGGCTAGTTTTTCCTACGAGCAGTACTTC
TRBD2	TRBJ2-5	few	TRBV4-2	CASSPADPGLKETQYF	TGTGCCAGCAGCCCCGCTGATCCGGGACTAAAAGAGACCCAGTACTTC
TRBD1	TRBJ1-1	few	TRBV7-2	CASSLRQGEAFF	TGTGCCAGCAGCCTTCGACAGGGTGAAGCTTTCTTT
NA	TRBJ2-7	NA	TRBV27	CASSLSRQTYEQYF	TGTGCCAGCAGTTTATCGAGACAGACCTACGAGCAGTACTTC
TRBD1	TRBJ1-5	few	TRBV6-1	CASSAGTGDYSNQPQHF	TGTGCCAGCAGTGCCGGGACAGGCGATTATAGCAATCAGCCCCAGCATTTT
NA	TRBJ1-4	few	TRBV29-1	CSVDFLGVLFF	TGCAGCGTTGACTTCCTGGGGGTACTGTTTTTT
NA	TRBJ1-1	NA	TRBV3-1	CASSPGTQNTEAFF	TGTGCCAGCAGCCCCGGGACACAGAACACTGAAGCTTTCTTT
TRBD2	TRBJ2-1	few	TRBV7-7	CASSFGGGQLDEQFF	TGTGCTAGCAGCTTCGGGGGAGGGCAGTTGGATGAGCAGTTCTTC
TRBD2	TRBJ2-5	few	TRBV7-3	CASSRGGFQETQYF	TGTGCCAGCTCTCGCGGGGGGTTCCAAGAGACCCAGTACTTC
NA	TRBJ2-1	few	TRBV27	CASTAGPRYNEQFF	TGTGCCAGCACCGCCGGGCCCAGGTACAATGAGCAGTTCTTC
NA	TRBJ2-1	NA	TRBV12-3/TRBV12-4	CASSLLAGIVDEQFF	TGTGCCAGCAGTTTACTAGCTGGAATCGTGGATGAGCAGTTCTTC
NA	TRBJ1-2	NA	TRBV10-3	CAISDRTATYGYTF	TGTGCCATCAGTGATAGGACAGCAACCTATGGCTACACCTTC
NA	TRBJ2-7	few	TRBV6-6	CASSSLVEQYF	TGTGCCAGCAGTTCCTTAGTCGAGCAGTACTTC
NA	TRBJ2-7	few	TRBV7-2	CASSLGVGVHEQYF	TGTGCCAGCAGCTTAGGCGTGGGCGTCCACGAGCAGTACTTC